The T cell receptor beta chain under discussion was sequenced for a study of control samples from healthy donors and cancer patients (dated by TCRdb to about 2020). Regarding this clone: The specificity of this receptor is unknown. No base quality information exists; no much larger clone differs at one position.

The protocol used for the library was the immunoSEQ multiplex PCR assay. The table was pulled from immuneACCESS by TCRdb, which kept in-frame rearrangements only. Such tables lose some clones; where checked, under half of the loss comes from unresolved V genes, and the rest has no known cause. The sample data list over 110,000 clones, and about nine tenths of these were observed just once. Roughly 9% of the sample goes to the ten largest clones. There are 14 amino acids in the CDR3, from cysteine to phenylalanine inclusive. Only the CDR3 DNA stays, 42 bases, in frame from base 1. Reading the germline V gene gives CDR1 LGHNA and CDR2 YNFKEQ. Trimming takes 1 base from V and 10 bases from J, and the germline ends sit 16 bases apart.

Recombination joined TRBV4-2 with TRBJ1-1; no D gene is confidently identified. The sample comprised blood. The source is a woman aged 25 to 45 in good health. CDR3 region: CASSQVVDEALAFF. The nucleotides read TGTGCCAGCAGCCAAGTTGTGGATGAGGCCTTAGCTTTCTTT.